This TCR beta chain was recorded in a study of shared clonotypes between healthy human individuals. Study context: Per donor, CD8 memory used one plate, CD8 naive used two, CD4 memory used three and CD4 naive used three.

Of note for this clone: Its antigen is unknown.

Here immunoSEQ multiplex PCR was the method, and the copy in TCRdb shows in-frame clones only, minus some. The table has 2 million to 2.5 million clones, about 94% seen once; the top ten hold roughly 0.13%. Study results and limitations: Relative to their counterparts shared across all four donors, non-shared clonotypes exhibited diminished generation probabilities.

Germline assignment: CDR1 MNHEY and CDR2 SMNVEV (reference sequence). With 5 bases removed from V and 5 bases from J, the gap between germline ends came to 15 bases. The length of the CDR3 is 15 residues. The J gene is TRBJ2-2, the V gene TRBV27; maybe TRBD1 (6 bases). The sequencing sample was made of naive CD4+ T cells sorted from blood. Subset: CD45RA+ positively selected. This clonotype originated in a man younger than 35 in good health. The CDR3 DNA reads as TGTGCCAGCAGTACGCGACAGGTTAAAACCGGGGAGCTGTTTTTT. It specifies CASSTRQVKTGELFF.